The rows below give T cell receptor beta chains drawn from one sample of a study of cytomegalovirus exposure and HLA in healthy donors. Generated by immunoSEQ multiplex PCR, the TCRdb table keeps only in-frame clones and is missing some. Of 100,000 to 150,000 clones listed, 70% to 80% are singletons. The specimen sequenced was PBMCs. All receptors derive from a woman aged 40 to 50 in good health and CMV-seropositive. Each CDR3 is given with its conserved first and last residue. A D gene is named only where the DNA matches it firmly. For some rows the clone size is stated as once, few or many, or as a class when expanded; others skip it.

J	D	size	V	CDR3	DNA
TRBJ1-2	.	.	TRBV20-1	CSAVSGVGYTF	TGCAGTGCCGTGTCAGGGGTAGGCTACACCTTC
TRBJ1-5	.	once	TRBV6-6	CASSYYRGNQPQHF	TGTGCCAGCAGTTACTACAGGGGCAATCAGCCCCAGCATTTT
TRBJ2-5	TRBD2	.	TRBV6-1	CASTRTSGGAETQYF	TGTGCCAGCACGCGGACTAGCGGGGGGGCGGAGACCCAGTACTTC
TRBJ2-7	TRBD1	.	TRBV9	CASSVAGGTLYEQYF	TGTGCCAGCAGCGTAGCAGGGGGAACCCTGTACGAGCAGTACTTC
TRBJ1-6	TRBD1	once	TRBV5-4	CASSLAGGAFRNSPLHF	TGTGCCAGCAGTCTGGCAGGGGGTGCTTTCCGAAATTCACCCCTCCACTTT
TRBJ2-2	TRBD1	.	TRBV4-3	CASSPSTGTGGTGELFF	TGCGCCAGCAGCCCCTCAACCGGGACAGGGGGAACCGGGGAGCTGTTTTTT
TRBJ2-7	TRBD2	once	TRBV29-1	CSVEDASGATYEQYF	TGCAGCGTTGAAGATGCTAGCGGGGCGACCTACGAGCAGTACTTC
TRBJ2-7	.	.	TRBV7-8	CASSLRGSYEQYF	TGTGCCAGCAGCTTAAGGGGCTCCTACGAGCAGTACTTC
TRBJ2-5	.	once	TRBV6-1	CAVMEQGEGETQYF	TGTGCAGTGATGGAACAGGGAGAAGGTGAGACCCAGTACTTC
TRBJ1-2	.	.	TRBV7-7	CASSLPLYRDLAGGYTF	TGTGCCAGCAGCCTCCCCCTCTACAGGGACCTCGCGGGTGGCTACACCTTC
TRBJ2-1	TRBD1	.	TRBV5-1	CASSLEGTGPAGQFF	TGCGCCAGCAGCTTGGAGGGGACAGGGCCCGCGGGGCAGTTCTTC
TRBJ2-7	.	.	TRBV6-1	CASRETGTSYEQYF	TGTGCCAGCAGGGAGACAGGTACCTCCTACGAGCAGTACTTC
TRBJ2-7	.	.	TRBV7-2	CASSLRDRADYEQYF	TGTGCCAGCAGCTTACGGGATAGGGCGGACTACGAGCAGTACTTC
TRBJ2-7	.	.	TRBV11-2	CASSFGHSYEQYF	TGTGCCAGCAGCTTTGGCCACTCCTACGAGCAGTACTTC
TRBJ1-2	TRBD1	.	TRBV9	CASSSTVGGTGFGYTF	TGTGCCAGCAGCTCGACAGTCGGAGGGACAGGTTTTGGCTACACCTTC
TRBJ1-4	TRBD1	.	TRBV7-9	CASSSGQPSGKLFF	TGTGCCAGCAGCTCGGGACAGCCGAGTGGGAAACTGTTTTTT
TRBJ2-2	.	.	TRBV18	CASSPELLTGELFF	TGTGCCAGCTCTCCAGAACTACTCACCGGGGAGCTGTTTTTT
TRBJ1-1	.	.	TRBV5-1	CASSLTYMNTEAFF	TGCGCCAGCAGCTTGACATACATGAACACTGAAGCTTTCTTT
TRBJ2-1	.	.	TRBV4-3	CASSQEPRQLRSYNEQFF	TGCGCCAGCAGCCAAGAACCCAGACAGCTACGCTCCTACAATGAGCAGTTCTTC
TRBJ1-1	TRBD1	.	TRBV2	CASSEVRGRIEAFF	TGTGCCAGCAGTGAGGTCAGGGGGCGGATTGAAGCTTTCTTT
TRBJ1-2	.	.	TRBV18	CASSPPQGFSYGYTF	TGTGCCAGCTCACCCCCACAGGGTTTTTCCTATGGCTACACCTTC
TRBJ1-5	.	.	TRBV21-1	CASSKFTGKDQPQHF	TGTGCCAGCAGCAAATTTACAGGGAAAGATCAGCCCCAGCATTTT
TRBJ2-2	.	.	TRBV4-1	CASSLFSGGNTGGLFF	TGCGCCAGCAGCCTATTCTCCGGGGGTAACACCGGGGGGCTGTTTTTT
TRBJ2-7	TRBD2	.	TRBV6-6	CASGTGTSGGYEQYF	TGTGCCAGCGGCACTGGGACTAGCGGGGGCTACGAGCAGTACTTC
TRBJ2-7	.	.	TRBV11-3	CASSLGAAYEQYF	TGTGCCAGCAGCTTAGGGGCAGCCTACGAGCAGTACTTC
TRBJ1-5	.	few	TRBV7-9	CASSLDDSQPQHF	TGTGCCAGCAGCTTAGACGACAGTCAGCCCCAGCATTTT
TRBJ1-5	.	.	TRBV7-2	CASSLWTDQPQHF	TGTGCCAGCAGCTTATGGACAGATCAGCCCCAGCATTTT
TRBJ1-5	TRBD1	.	TRBV2	CASSAGTENQPRHF	TGTGCCAGCAGTGCCGGGACAGAGAATCAGCCCCGGCATTTT
TRBJ2-5	TRBD1	.	TRBV13	CASSGTDRGETQYF	TGTGCCAGCAGCGGAACCGACAGGGGAGAGACCCAGTACTTC
TRBJ2-7	.	few	TRBV9	CASSVGGDSSYEQYF	TGTGCCAGCAGCGTAGGGGGGGACAGTTCCTACGAGCAGTACTTC
TRBJ2-7	TRBD1	.	TRBV15	CATSRDPGQAYEQYF	TGTGCCACCAGCAGAGATCCGGGACAGGCTTACGAGCAGTACTTC
TRBJ1-5	.	.	TRBV2	CASSEGGGPDNQPQHF	TGTGCCAGCAGTGAAGGGGGGGGGCCTGACAATCAGCCCCAGCATTTT
TRBJ1-1	.	.	TRBV5-1	CASSVSDTEAFF	TGCGCCAGCAGCGTTTCCGACACTGAAGCTTTCTTT
TRBJ2-5	.	.	TRBV2	CASSRTGIQETQYF	TGTGCCAGCAGTCGTACAGGGATCCAAGAGACCCAGTACTTC
TRBJ1-1	TRBD1	.	TRBV2	CASSGQGGSDTEAFF	TGTGCCAGCAGTGGACAGGGGGGATCGGACACTGAAGCTTTCTTT
TRBJ2-7	TRBD1	few	TRBV5-1	CASSLGGTGVDEQYF	TGCGCCAGCAGCTTGGGTGGGACAGGGGTAGACGAGCAGTACTTC
TRBJ2-5	TRBD2	.	TRBV7-8	CASSLPLSGGLGTQYF	TGTGCCAGCAGCTTACCCCTGTCGGGGGGGCTTGGGACCCAGTACTTC
TRBJ2-2	.	.	TRBV4-2	CASSLDPSRANTGELFF	TGTGCCAGCAGCCTCGATCCCTCAAGAGCTAACACCGGGGAGCTGTTTTTT
TRBJ2-5	.	few	TRBV11-2	CASSFPRGVPETQYF	TGTGCCAGCAGCTTTCCACGAGGAGTTCCAGAGACCCAGTACTTC
TRBJ2-4	.	.	TRBV15	CATSRDRVGGSKYF	TGTGCCACCAGCAGAGATCGTGTAGGGGGTTCGAAGTACTTC
TRBJ1-2	.	.	TRBV7-2	CASSRDRRLLSYTF	TGTGCCAGCAGCAGAGACAGGAGGCTTCTGAGCTACACCTTC
TRBJ2-7	.	once	TRBV18	CASSPAGPPQYEQYF	TGTGCCAGCTCACCGGCAGGCCCTCCTCAGTACGAGCAGTACTTC
TRBJ2-3	.	.	TRBV10-2	CATQMPEADTQYF	TGCGCCACGCAGATGCCGGAGGCAGATACGCAGTATTTT
TRBJ1-4	.	few	TRBV5-1	CASSFGGQTTNEKLFF	TGCGCCAGCAGCTTTGGTGGACAGACAACTAATGAAAAACTGTTTTTT
TRBJ2-7	TRBD1	.	TRBV11-1	CASSRYRGVYEQYF	TGTGCCAGCAGCCGCTACAGGGGTGTCTACGAGCAGTACTTC
TRBJ1-2	.	.	TRBV19	CASSRNYGYTF	TGTGCCAGCTCGAGAAACTATGGCTACACCTTC
TRBJ2-6	.	few	TRBV6-4	CASSTHGTAGANVLTF	TGTGCCAGCAGTACCCATGGGACTGCTGGGGCCAACGTCCTGACTTTC
TRBJ2-3	.	.	TRBV5-1	CASSLFSTDTQYF	TGCGCCAGCAGCCTATTTAGCACAGATACGCAGTATTTT
TRBJ2-2	TRBD1	.	TRBV14	CASSQGTGRSGELFF	TGTGCCAGCAGCCAAGGGACAGGCCGCTCCGGGGAGCTGTTTTTT
TRBJ1-2	.	.	TRBV6-1	CASREVGYTF	TGTGCCAGCAGAGAGGTCGGCTACACCTTC
TRBJ1-2	.	.	TRBV6-5	CASSYGGGDGYTF	TGTGCCAGCAGTTACGGCGGAGGTGATGGCTACACCTTC
TRBJ1-1	.	once	TRBV9	CASSVVGVATEAFF	TGTGCCAGCAGCGTAGTAGGGGTGGCCACTGAAGCTTTCTTT
TRBJ2-5	TRBD1	.	TRBV2	CASRDRTGAETQYF	TGTGCCAGCAGAGACAGGACAGGGGCCGAGACCCAGTACTTC
TRBJ2-1	.	.	TRBV6-5	CASSSQENEQFF	TGTGCCAGCAGTTCACAGGAAAATGAGCAGTTCTTC
TRBJ2-1	.	.	TRBV15	CATTPDRYNEQFF	TGTGCCACAACGCCCGACAGGTACAATGAGCAGTTCTTC